What follows describes a single T cell receptor (beta chain). The entry originates in a study of blood T cell repertoires in COVID-19. Study-level information: The origin of the acute and convalescent COVID-19 samples was the United States, Italy and Spain.

Here immunoSEQ multiplex PCR was the method, and the copy in TCRdb shows in-frame clones only, minus some. The table records 45,000 to 50,000 clones, around 80% of them present only once. The TCR was taken from a man older than 75 in a cohort sampled during active COVID-19. The specimen was peripheral blood.

In DNA, the CDR3 is TGTGCCAGCAGCGCGGACAGGGGTCGTAGTCAGCCCCAGCATTTT. Encoded protein: CASSADRGRSQPQHF. The chain recombines TRBV2 with TRBJ1-5; 9 nucleotides match TRBD1. There are 15 residues in the CDR3. Germline V CDR1 and CDR2: SNHLY, FYNNEI. J gave up 6 bases and V 6 bases, and 9 bases lay outside the gene matches.